One sample yielded the 8 T cell receptor beta chains listed below, sequenced in a study of blood T cells in healthy people across ages (dated by TCRdb to 2015 to 2017). Receptors were amplified or captured by 5' RACE. Sequencing relied on an Illumina HiSeq 2500. A second PCR of roughly 7 to 12 cycles was performed with a sample-barcoded 5' primer and a J-beta primer mix. TCRdb trimmed the raw reads at Q25, called clones with MiXCR and kept productive beta chains. Each entry is one CDR3 protein sequence, shown with its most common DNA and genes. This sample holds about 1.5 million distinct CDR3 sequences; 40% to 45% were observed only once. The ten largest clones capture under 5% of the sample. Source material: blood. These receptors were obtained from a woman between 18 and 30 years old in good health.

The chain uses TRBV6-6 and TRBJ1-1; 9 positions match TRBD1. Trimming cost V 5 bases and J 5 bases; bases outside gene matches: 9. The CDR3 has 15 amino acids. In germline, CDR1 is MNHNY, CDR2 SVGAGI (reference sequence). CDR3 nucleotides: TGTGCCAGCAGTACCACAGACAGGGGGGGTACTGAAGCTTTCTTT. It encodes CASSTTDRGGTEAFF.

This clonotype showed up just a few times. The chain employs TRBV4-1 and TRBJ2-3, with 9 bases matching TRBD2. Germline values: CDR1 MGHRA, CDR2 YSYEKL. The CDR3 loop spans 18 amino acids. Trimming cost V 1 base and J 0 bases; bases outside gene matches: 8. DNA of the CDR3: TGCGCCAGCAGCCAAGGTAGCGGGGGAACAATTAGCACAGATACGCAGTATTTT. Amino acid sequence: CASSQGSGGTISTDTQYF.

In this sample, this clonotype turned up a few times. The gene calls are TRBV4-1 and TRBJ2-3; 9 nucleotides match TRBD2. The CDR3 runs to 17 residues. Looked up from germline, CDR1 is MGHRA and CDR2 is YSYEKL. After removal of 4 bases from V and 2 bases from J, the junction contained 10 bases not matched to a gene. CDR3 DNA sequence: TGCGCCAGCAGCCCCCCCCGACTAGCGGAAAACACAGATACGCAGTATTTT. Its translation: CASSPPRLAENTDTQYF.

This chain uses TRBV28 with TRBJ1-4; the D is unclear. V lost 7 bases to trimming and J lost 7 bases, with 10 bases between them. This CDR3 spans 12 amino acids. From germline, CDR1 is MDHEN and CDR2 SYDVKM. CDR3 sequence (DNA): TGTGCCAGCAACCGAGGACTTGAAAAACTGTTTTTT. Translating gives CASNRGLEKLFF. The full variable domain, in which reference TRBV28 and TRBJ1-4 provide the parts outside the CDR3, is DVKVTQSSRYLVKRTGEKVFLECVQDMDHENMFWYRQDPGLGLRLIYFSYDVKMKEKGDIPEGYSVSREKKERFSLILESASTNQTSMYLCASNRGLEKLFFGSGTQLSVL.

The V gene is TRBV2, the J gene TRBJ2-5; TRBD2 is a possible D gene (5 bases). The CDR3 is made up of 15 amino acids. Trimming took off 9 bases at V and 11 bases at J, with 28 bases between the two ends. Per the germline V gene, CDR1 is SNHLY and CDR2 is FYNNEI. The DNA for the CDR3 is TGTGCCAGATCCGAACAGCGGACCCTTTACAATGAGCAGTACTTC. The encoded protein is CARSEQRTLYNEQYF. Full variable domain (missing parts from reference TRBV2 and TRBJ2-5): EPEVTQTPSHQVTQMGQEVILRCVPISNHLYFYWYRQILGQKVEFLVSFYNNEISEKSEIFDDQFSVERPDGSNFTLKIRSTKLEDSAMYFCARSEQRTLYNEQYFGPGTRLLVL.

The CDR3 loop reads CSVASAVPNEQFF. For the CDR3, the DNA is TGCAGCGTTGCAAGCGCGGTACCGAATGAGCAGTTCTTC. The chain uses TRBV29-1 and TRBJ2-1; D is unresolved. The germline V gene encodes CDR1 SQVTM and CDR2 ANQGSEA. V dropped 4 bases and J dropped 7 bases, with 14 bases sitting between them. The CDR3 spans 13 residues.

In the case of this clonotype: An end of the junction does not agree with germline; a read error may underlie this. The chain combines TRBV5-1 with TRBJ2-1, with D possibly TRBD1 on 5 matching bases. The CDR3 extends over 14 amino acids. CDR1 SGHRS and CDR2 YFSETQ come from the germline V gene. CDR3 sequence (DNA): TGCGCCGGCAGCTTGGACACCTCCTACAATGAGCAGTTCTTC. The encoded protein is CAGSLDTSYNEQFF.

The rearrangement joins TRBV2 to TRBJ2-5; D possibly corresponds to TRBD2 (5 bases). Looked up from germline, CDR1 is SNHLY and CDR2 is FYNNEI. This CDR3 contains 13 residues. The germline V and J ends were trimmed by 2 bases and 3 bases, with 7 bases remaining between them. CDR3 DNA sequence: TGTGCCAGCAGTGAATACGGGAAAGAGACCCAGTACTTC. It encodes CASSEYGKETQYF.